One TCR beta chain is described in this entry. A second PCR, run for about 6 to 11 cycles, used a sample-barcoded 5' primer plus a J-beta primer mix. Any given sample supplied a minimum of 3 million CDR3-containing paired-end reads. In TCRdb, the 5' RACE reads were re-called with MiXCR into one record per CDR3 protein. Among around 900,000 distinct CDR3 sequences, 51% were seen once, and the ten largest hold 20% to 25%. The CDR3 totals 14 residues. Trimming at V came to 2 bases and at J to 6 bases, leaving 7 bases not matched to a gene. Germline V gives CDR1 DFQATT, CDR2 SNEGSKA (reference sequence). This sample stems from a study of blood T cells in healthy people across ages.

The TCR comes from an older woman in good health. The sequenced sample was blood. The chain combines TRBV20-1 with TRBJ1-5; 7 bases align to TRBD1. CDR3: CSARTPGQSQPQHF. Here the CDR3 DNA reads TGCAGTGCTAGAACCCCGGGACAGTCTCAGCCCCAGCATTTT.